These 25 T cell receptor beta chains share one sample of origin, sequenced in a study of CD8 T cells in ankylosing spondylitis. Overall study results and limits: Within ankylosing spondylitis blood, a TCR beta motif made up of several highly homologous variants appeared to be characteristic.

Using its own MiXCR run on the 5' RACE reads, TCRdb lists one record per CDR3 protein. This table holds approximately 520,000 distinct CDR3 sequences, roughly 5.3% found once. Their specific antigens are unknown. Sequences were obtained from blood, either unsorted or a sorted T cell fraction (not recorded which). Receptors were obtained from a male donor with ankylosing spondylitis.

This clonotype was picked up many times. V usage is TRBV11-1 and J usage is TRBJ2-7, with D maybe TRBD1 (7 bases). The V end lost 3 bases, the J end lost 0 bases, and 9 bases lay between the germline ends. Germline values: CDR1 SGHAT, CDR2 FQDESV (reference sequence). The CDR3 consists of 14 residues. CDR3 amino acids: CASSLRDSSYEQYF. As DNA, the CDR3 is TGTGCCAGCAGCTTGCGGGACAGCTCCTACGAGCAGTACTTC.

The table lists this clonotype with many counts. The J gene is TRBJ2-3, the V gene TRBV29-1; perhaps TRBD1 as D (5 bases). Germline CDR1 and CDR2: SQVTM and ANQGSEA. Trimming stripped 3 bases from V and 7 bases from J, with 11 bases between. The length of the CDR3 is 12 residues. CDR3 in amino acids: CSVEAGPHTQYF. CDR3 DNA sequence: TGCAGCGTTGAGGCAGGGCCGCATACGCAGTATTTT.

The V gene is TRBV7-9, the J gene TRBJ2-1, with 9 nucleotides matching TRBD2. This CDR3 has 15 residues. Trimming removed 0 bases from V and 13 bases from J; junction bases left unmatched: 10. Germline V gene lookup returns CDR1 SEHNR and CDR2 FQNEAQ (reference sequence). CDR3 in amino acids: CASSLAGASGIDQFF. CDR3 nucleotides: TGTGCCAGCAGCTTAGCCGGTGCTAGCGGGATAGATCAGTTCTTC.

In its sample, this clonotype was seen many times. V is TRBV25-1 and J is TRBJ2-5; D not certain. Trimming removed 3 bases at V and 1 base at J, with 9 bases between. This CDR3 spans 14 amino acids. The germline CDR1 and CDR2 sequences are MGHDK and SYGVNS. The CDR3 spells CASSDPGPQETQYF. CDR3 in DNA: TGTGCCAGCAGTGATCCCGGGCCCCAAGAGACCCAGTACTTC.

This clonotype was detected ten times or more. The chain links TRBV5-6 to TRBJ1-5, with D possibly TRBD1 on 6 matching bases. Germline loops: CDR1 SGHDT, CDR2 YYEEEE. V was cut by 4 bases and J by 4 bases, with 12 bases left in between. The CDR3 extends over 14 amino acids. The CDR3, as DNA: TGTGCCAGCAGCCTCGGGACACCAAATCAGCCCCAGCATTTT. Protein sequence: CASSLGTPNQPQHF.

This clonotype showed up just a few times. The chain has TRBV28 and TRBJ2-1, with 11 bases matching TRBD2. The ends lost 6 bases at V and 6 bases at J; junction bases unmatched: 10. CDR3 length: 16 amino acids. The V gene's germline CDR1 is MDHEN and CDR2 SYDVKM. The CDR3 sequence is CASRTLAGGPVNEQFF. CDR3 nucleotides: TGTGCCAGCAGGACTTTAGCGGGAGGGCCGGTCAATGAGCAGTTCTTC.

For the CDR3, the DNA is TGCGCCAGCAGCCCGAACGGCGTAGGAGCAGATACGCAGTATTTT. This sequence encodes CASSPNGVGADTQYF. The V call is TRBV5-1, the J call TRBJ2-3; D is unresolved. The CDR3 is 15 amino acids. From germline, CDR1 is SGHRS and CDR2 YFSETQ. V lost 4 bases and J 4 bases, leaving 16 bases between the germline ends.

This clonotype appeared many times. The chain is built from TRBV29-1 and TRBJ2-3, with D perhaps TRBD2 (5 bases). The V gene lost 1 base and the J gene lost 1 base, with 9 bases spanning the gap. The germline V gene has CDR1 SQVTM and CDR2 ANQGSEA. The CDR3 totals 14 residues. The chain's CDR3 is CSVEGAGRTDTQYF. In DNA, the CDR3 is TGCAGCGTTGAAGGGGCGGGTCGCACAGATACGCAGTATTTT.

This clonotype showed up just a few times. The rearrangement uses TRBV19 and TRBJ2-2; TRBD1 aligns across 8 bases. V lost 10 bases, J lost 1 base, and 2 bases stayed unmatched. From germline, CDR1 is LNHDA and CDR2 SQIVND (reference sequence). The CDR3 runs to 13 residues. The CDR3 region is CATGTGNTGELFF. CDR3 sequence (DNA): TGTGCCACAGGGACAGGGAACACCGGGGAGCTGTTTTTT.

This clonotype was seen repeatedly, ten times or more. The rearrangement joins TRBV5-1 to TRBJ2-1, with 8 nucleotides matching TRBD2. Germline CDR1 SGHRS, CDR2 YFSETQ. J lost 8 bases, V lost 0 bases, and 10 bases had no gene match. The CDR3 has 16 amino acids. CDR3 amino acids: CASSLAIGLARDEQFF. CDR3 bases: TGCGCCAGCAGCTTGGCCATTGGACTAGCTCGGGATGAGCAGTTCTTC.

This clonotype showed up just a few times. This rearrangement joins TRBV4-3 to TRBJ2-7, with D possibly being TRBD1 or TRBD2 (5 bases each). Germline V gene sequence: CDR1 LGHNA, CDR2 YSLEER. The ends were cut back, 5 bases at V and 5 bases at J, with 19 bases in the middle. The length of the CDR3 is 15 residues. The CDR3 DNA follows: TGCGCCAGCAGCACTCGTGCCCTTGGGGGTGACGAGCAGTACTTC. Amino acids: CASSTRALGGDEQYF.

This clonotype was counted many times. The chain carries TRBV6-2 or TRBV6-3 and TRBJ1-1, with 8 bases matching TRBD1. CDR1 is MNHEY, CDR2 SVGEGT, per germline. The CDR3 has 17 residues. Losses at the gene ends were 1 base for V and 0 bases for J; bases not matched to a gene: 7. The CDR3 nucleotides read TGTGCCAGCAGTTACTTTCGGACAGGGAGAATGAACACTGAAGCTTTCTTT. Residues: CASSYFRTGRMNTEAFF.

This clonotype was recorded many times. This chain uses TRBV10-3 with TRBJ2-3; D uncertain. The germline CDR1 and CDR2 sequences are ENHRY and SYGVKD. The CDR3 contains 11 residues. V lost 3 bases, J lost 7 bases, and 5 bases lay in between. The CDR3 protein is CAISEAHTQYF. CDR3 nucleotide sequence: TGTGCCATCAGTGAAGCCCATACGCAGTATTTT.

This clonotype came up many times. The chain is built from TRBV20-1 and TRBJ1-1, with D possibly TRBD1 on 6 matching bases. There are 12 residues in the CDR3. Germline V gives CDR1 DFQATT, CDR2 SNEGSKA (reference sequence). The V and J ends lost 6 bases and 0 bases respectively, with 8 bases between them. The CDR3 nucleotides read TGCAGTGCAAACAGGGTGAACACTGAAGCTTTCTTT. It encodes CSANRVNTEAFF.

This clonotype was seen at least ten times. Compared with germline, one end of the junction differs, possibly owing to a read error. The gene calls are TRBV5-1 and TRBJ2-3; D is possibly TRBD2 (5 bases). Germline V gene data show CDR1 as SGHRS and CDR2 as YFSETQ. The CDR3 extends over 12 amino acids. The CDR3: CASSLATDTQYF. The CDR3 bases are TGTGCCAGCAGCTTAGCGACAGATACGCAGTATTTT.

This clonotype was counted a few times. The CDR3 region is CASSEVDTQYF. In nucleotides, the CDR3 is TGTGCCAGCAGTGAGGTAGATACGCAGTATTTT. The chain joins TRBV2 to TRBJ2-3; D uncertain. The CDR3 is 11 residues long. Trimming stripped 3 bases from V and 5 bases from J, with 3 bases between. Germline V gene data show CDR1 as SNHLY and CDR2 as FYNNEI.

This clonotype was seen many times. The chain employs TRBV10-3 and TRBJ1-3, with D uncertain. Per germline, CDR1 ENHRY and CDR2 SYGVKD. This CDR3 is 12 amino acids long. Trimming removed 7 bases from V and 3 bases from J, with 7 bases in between. CDR3 nucleotide sequence: TGTGCCATCAACGGCATTGGAAACACCATATATTTT. Translation gives CAINGIGNTIYF.

V gene TRBV9 combines with J gene TRBJ2-1, with TRBD2 matching 7 bases. Per the germline V gene, CDR1 is SGDLS and CDR2 is YYNGEE. V lost 4 bases to trimming and J lost 0 bases; unmatched junction nucleotides: 10. The CDR3 runs 17 residues. The CDR3 loop reads CASSPGGWRDSYNEQFF. The CDR3 bases are TGTGCCAGCAGCCCCGGGGGGTGGCGTGACTCCTACAATGAGCAGTTCTTC.

This clonotype occurred many times. V usage is TRBV7-2 and J usage is TRBJ2-7; weak D call: TRBD1 (7 bases). Germline CDR1 reads SGHTA; CDR2 reads FQGNSA. The V gene lost 4 bases and the J gene lost 2 bases, with 12 bases spanning the gap. The CDR3 sequence is 14 residues long. The CDR3, as DNA: TGTGCCAGCAGCTCTCAGGGGGGACCCTACGAGCAGTACTTC. Translated: CASSSQGGPYEQYF.

The sample holds many counts of this clonotype. The chain joins TRBV6-5 to TRBJ2-5; 16 positions match TRBD2. V shed 4 bases, J shed 5 bases, and the junction held 7 bases outside the gene matches. Germline CDR1 is MNHEY and CDR2 is SVGAGI. CDR3 length: 17 residues. This chain's CDR3 is CASSSLGTSGGVETQYF. CDR3 nucleotides: TGTGCCAGCAGTTCCCTCGGGACTAGCGGGGGGGTTGAGACCCAGTACTTC.

This clonotype has more than one count but fewer than ten. J is TRBJ2-7 and V is TRBV6-5, with D tentatively TRBD2 (7 bases). There are 16 residues in the CDR3. Germline CDR1 is MNHEY and CDR2 is SVGAGI. V was shortened by 0 bases and J by 0 bases, with 12 bases between the two germline ends. The CDR3 nucleotides are TGTGCCAGCAGTTACTCGGGGGGGCGTCTCTCCTACGAGCAGTACTTC. Protein product: CASSYSGGRLSYEQYF.

There are many counts of this clonotype. The rearrangement links TRBV5-1 to TRBJ2-3, with D unresolved. Trimming stripped 4 bases from V and 0 bases from J, with 12 bases between. CDR1 and CDR2 (germline): SGHRS, YFSETQ. This CDR3 has 15 amino acids. This CDR3 reads CASSTAKPSTDTQYF. The CDR3 DNA reads TGCGCCAGCAGCACCGCTAAACCTAGCACAGATACGCAGTATTTT.

A few counts support this clonotype. V is TRBV7-6 and J is TRBJ2-1, with TRBD2 identical over 13 bases. Germline trimming cut 1 base from V and 7 bases from J; bases unmatched to any gene: 10. Looked up from germline, CDR1 is SGHVS and CDR2 is FNYEAQ. There are 18 residues in the CDR3. For the CDR3, the DNA is TGTGCCAGCAGCTTAGACCCCTTTACTAGCGGGAGGGGTAATGAGCAGTTCTTC. Translation: CASSLDPFTSGRGNEQFF.

This chain connects TRBV21-1 to TRBJ2-1; TRBD2, as called in the table, went unchecked against the DNA. TRBV21-1 is given as a pseudogene. The CDR3 is 15 residues long. The CDR3 DNA is TGTGCCAGCACCAAAGATCGGCTTAGTCGTAATGAGCAGTTCTTC. This sequence encodes CASTKDRLSRNEQFF.

In its sample, this clonotype was seen a few times. The rearrangement links TRBV7-9 to TRBJ2-1; 8 nucleotides align to TRBD2. V lost 3 bases and J lost 5; bases outside the gene matches: 6. The CDR3 is 15 amino acids. CDR1 SEHNR and CDR2 FQNEAQ come from the germline V gene (reference sequence). CDR3 DNA: TGTGCCAGCAGCTTCCCAGCGGGAGTGGACAATGAGCAGTTCTTC. Protein sequence: CASSFPAGVDNEQFF.